The clone carrying this T cell receptor beta chain was detected a few times. Its antigen is unidentified. As the method for making TCR beta libraries, quantitative 5'-RACE with molecular barcodes was used. From the 5' RACE reads, TCRdb called clonotypes with MiXCR, one entry per CDR3 protein. The table shows some 840,000 distinct CDR3 sequences, with 12% occurring only once. This record comes from a study of CD8 T cells in ankylosing spondylitis. Study conclusions and caveats: Within peripheral blood, clones linked to disease were CD8+ and relatively rare. Reactive arthritis synovial fluid and blood were previously reported to contain some motif variants. In ankylosing spondylitis blood, a motif of roughly eight highly homologous TCR beta variants appeared characteristic. Disease-associated clones were reportedly significantly overrepresented in matched ankylosing spondylitis synovial fluid.

Trimming stripped 0 bases from V and 9 bases from J, with 12 bases between. The CDR3 sequence is 14 residues long. The V gene's germline CDR1 is MNHEY and CDR2 SVGAGI. The sequencing sample was made of blood, either unsorted or a sorted T cell fraction (not recorded which). The chain links TRBV6-5 to TRBJ2-1, with a possible D match to TRBD2 (6 bases). This sequence originates from a male donor with ankylosing spondylitis. This chain's CDR3 is CASSYSRLGLEQFF. CDR3 nucleotides: TGTGCCAGCAGTTACTCGAGGTTGGGACTTGAGCAGTTCTTC.